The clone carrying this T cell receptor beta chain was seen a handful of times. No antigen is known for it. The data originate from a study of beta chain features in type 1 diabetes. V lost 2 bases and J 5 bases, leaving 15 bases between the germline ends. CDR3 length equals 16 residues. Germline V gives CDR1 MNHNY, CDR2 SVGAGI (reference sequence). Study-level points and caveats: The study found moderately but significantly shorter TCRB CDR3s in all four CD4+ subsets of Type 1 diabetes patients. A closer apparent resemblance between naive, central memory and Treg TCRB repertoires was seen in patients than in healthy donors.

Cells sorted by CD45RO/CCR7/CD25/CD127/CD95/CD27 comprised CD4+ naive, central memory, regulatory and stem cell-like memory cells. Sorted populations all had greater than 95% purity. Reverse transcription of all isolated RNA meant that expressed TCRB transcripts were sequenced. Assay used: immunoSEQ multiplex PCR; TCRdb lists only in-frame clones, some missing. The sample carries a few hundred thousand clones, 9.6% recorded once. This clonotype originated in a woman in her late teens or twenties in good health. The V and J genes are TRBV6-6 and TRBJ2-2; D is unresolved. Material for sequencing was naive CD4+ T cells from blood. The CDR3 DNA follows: TGTGCCAGCAGTTACGCCGACTTGGCCCCTACCGGGGAGCTGTTTTTT. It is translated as CASSYADLAPTGELFF.